These T cell receptor beta chains were read from a single sample in a study of T cell responses to AZD1222 COVID-19 vaccine. The assay was immunoSEQ multiplex PCR, and TCRdb's table has in-frame clones only and misses some. The table has 80,000 or so clones, approximately 92% seen once. The input for sequencing was peripheral blood, taken 28 days after the second AZD1222 dose. All receptors derive from an adult who received the AZD1222 COVID-19 vaccine. The CDR3 runs from the conserved cysteine through the conserved F or W.

v_gene	j_gene	CDR3aa
TRBV19	TRBJ2-2	CASHALGQGSTGELFF
TRBV11-3	TRBJ2-7	CASSQQGQGEEQYF
TRBV30	TRBJ1-4	CAWRAGTQNEKLFF
TRBV2	TRBJ2-3	CASSVSGPSTDTQYF
TRBV5-1	TRBJ2-2	CASIAGTSNGELFF
TRBV14	TRBJ1-2	CASSPGHFSYGYTF
TRBV7-9	TRBJ1-6	CASSRDRLNSPLHF
TRBV29-1	TRBJ2-1	CSVDEQANNEQFF
TRBV27	TRBJ1-4	CASSPKGWVQEKLFF
TRBV30	TRBJ1-2	CAWANLGEGGYTF
TRBV9	TRBJ2-7	CASSVHREGEQYF
TRBV24-1	TRBJ1-1	CANDTARGTEAFF
TRBV10-1	TRBJ2-3	CASRSSGRDTQYF
TRBV24-1	TRBJ1-3	CATSDQGGRDTIYF
TRBV9	TRBJ2-5	CASSVESSWGQETQYF
TRBV7-6	TRBJ1-5	CASSLATGASQPQHF
TRBV6-2/TRBV6-3	TRBJ1-5	CASSTGSADQPQHF
TRBV5-1	TRBJ2-1	CASSLALDNEQFF
TRBV4-2	TRBJ2-5	CASSQDGDFSGVETQYF
TRBV2	TRBJ2-7	CASSRLAGNYEQYF
TRBV19	TRBJ1-6	CASSPIPDGSYNSPLHF
TRBV6-2/TRBV6-3	TRBJ2-2	CASSYSINDRVNTGELFF
TRBV4-3	TRBJ2-3	CASSQALADTQYF
TRBV11-3	TRBJ2-4	CASSLGPGDLGKNIQYF
TRBV5-4	TRBJ2-3	CASSLGGQATEDTQYF
TRBV12-1	TRBJ2-1	CASSMDSHNEQFF
TRBV29-1	TRBJ2-1	CSSGGGSYNEQFF
TRBV10-2	TRBJ1-1	CASSEVSGNTEAFF
TRBV7-7	TRBJ2-2	CASSLGRGAGELFF
TRBV7-2	TRBJ1-4	CASSQRQGNEKLFF
TRBV25-1	TRBJ1-5	CASSDGPNSNQPQHF
TRBV7-9	TRBJ2-7	CASSIGTSGTYEQYF
TRBV30	TRBJ1-2	CAWSVELVYGYTF
TRBV10-3	TRBJ1-2	CAISESRWDDYGYTF
TRBV18	TRBJ1-3	CASSLRTDSHSGNTIYF
TRBV18	TRBJ1-5	CASSLDNSDQPQHF
TRBV11-3	TRBJ2-2	CASSPGQGNTGELFF
TRBV11-2	TRBJ1-6	CASSLGPARNSPLHF
TRBV5-1	TRBJ1-6	CASSLAGGNNSPLHF
TRBV7-9	TRBJ1-5	CASRQGADQPQHF
TRBV24-1	TRBJ2-3	CATSVSDTQYF
TRBV7-9	TRBJ1-1	CASSPQGRDEAFF
TRBV5-1	TRBJ1-3	CASSLVTGGRHSGNTIYF
TRBV27	TRBJ1-4	CASSPRGVGGEKLFF
TRBV5-1	TRBJ1-2	CASSLDVRPAGGYTF
TRBV4-2	TRBJ2-1	CASSQGLGGDEQFF
TRBV13	TRBJ2-1	CASSSSDLYNEQFF
TRBV6-5	TRBJ1-1	CASSYSGQKNTEAFF
TRBV5-6	TRBJ2-7	CASSLAQLDYEQYF
TRBV10-3	TRBJ1-5	CAASQGHGNQPQHF
TRBV12-2	TRBJ2-1	CASRFRGAGGKRGYNEQFF
TRBV15	TRBJ1-1	CATSRDSGGEWGTEAFF
TRBV4-2	TRBJ2-3	CASSQEGRGLTDTQYF
TRBV30	TRBJ1-5	CAWVRTRRGGQPQHF
TRBV27	TRBJ2-3	CASSTKGLAGHTSTDTQYF